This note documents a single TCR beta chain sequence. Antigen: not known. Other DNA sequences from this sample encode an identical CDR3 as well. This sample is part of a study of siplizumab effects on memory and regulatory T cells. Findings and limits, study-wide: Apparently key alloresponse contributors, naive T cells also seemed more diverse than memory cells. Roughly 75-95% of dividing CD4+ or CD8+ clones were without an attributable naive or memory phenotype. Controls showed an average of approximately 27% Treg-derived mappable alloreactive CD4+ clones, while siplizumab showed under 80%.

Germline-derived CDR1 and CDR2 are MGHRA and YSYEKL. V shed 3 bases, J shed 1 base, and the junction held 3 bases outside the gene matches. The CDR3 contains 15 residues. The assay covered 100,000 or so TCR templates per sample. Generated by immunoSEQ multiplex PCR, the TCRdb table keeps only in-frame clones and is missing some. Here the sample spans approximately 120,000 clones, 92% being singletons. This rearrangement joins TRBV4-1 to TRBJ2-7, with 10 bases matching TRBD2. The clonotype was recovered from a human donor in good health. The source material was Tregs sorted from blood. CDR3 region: CASSQQLAGSYEQYF. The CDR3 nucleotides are TGCGCCAGCAGCCAGCAACTAGCGGGGTCCTACGAGCAGTACTTC.